Below, 27 T cell receptor beta chains from the same sample are listed, as sequenced in a study of T cells after yellow fever vaccination. TCRdb itself ran the 5' RACE reads through MiXCR, one entry per CDR3 protein. The sample yields some 300,000 distinct CDR3 sequences, 8.5% to 10% seen once. Sequencing was performed on CD4+ T cells sorted from PBMCs, taken 5 days after the yellow fever booster vaccination. All receptors come from a man aged 18 to 30 who received the YFV17D yellow fever vaccine.

V usage is TRBV12-3 or TRBV12-4 and J usage is TRBJ2-5; a weak D match, TRBD2 (6 bases). CDR3 length: 13 residues. Trimming took 3 bases from V and 6 from J, leaving 11 bases between them. CDR3 coding DNA: TGTGCCAGCAGTTTGGAGGGGCGGCAGACCCAGTACTTC. Amino acid sequence: CASSLEGRQTQYF.

This clonotype was counted at least ten times. The chain has TRBV7-9 and TRBJ1-1; 11 nucleotides match TRBD1. The V gene's germline CDR1 is SEHNR and CDR2 FQNEAQ (reference sequence). V was clipped by 5 bases and J by 7 bases; unmatched bases: 6. The CDR3 consists of 14 residues. This CDR3 reads CASSPGQGAIEAFF. The DNA for the CDR3 is TGTGCCAGCAGCCCCGGACAGGGGGCTATTGAAGCTTTCTTT. Based on the CDR3 plus reference TRBV7-9 and TRBJ1-1, the full variable domain is DTGVSQNPRHKITKRGQNVTFRCDPISEHNRLYWYRQTLGQGPEFLTYFQNEAQLEKSRLLSDRFSAERPKGSFSTLEIQRTEQGDSAMYLCASSPGQGAIEAFFGQGTRLTVV.

This clonotype turned up a few times. The V gene is TRBV7-2, the J gene TRBJ2-5; D not resolved. The length of the CDR3 is 15 residues. The germline CDR1 and CDR2 sequences are SGHTA and FQGNSA. V was trimmed by 5 bases and J by 7 bases, leaving 20 bases between them. CDR3 in amino acids: CASSPLLFGIATQYF. The CDR3 bases are TGTGCCAGCAGCCCTCTTTTGTTTGGGATTGCGACCCAGTACTTC.

This clonotype occurred a few times. The CDR3 nucleotides read TGTGCCAGCAGCGTCTGGCGGGGGGGCGTGAGAGATACGCAGTATTTT. Encoded protein: CASSVWRGGVRDTQYF. The V call is TRBV9, the J call TRBJ2-3, with 9 nucleotides matching TRBD2. Trimming removed 2 bases from V and 5 bases from J; junction bases left unmatched: 9. The CDR3 totals 16 residues. Looked up from germline, CDR1 is SGDLS and CDR2 is YYNGEE.

This clonotype was seen a few times. V usage is TRBV9 and J usage is TRBJ2-1, with TRBD2 matching 11 bases. V lost 5 bases to trimming and J lost 10 bases; unmatched junction nucleotides: 11. Germline V lookup: CDR1 SGDLS, CDR2 YYNGEE. The CDR3 length is 15 residues. CDR3 bases: TGTGCCAGCAGTTTTAGCGGGGGGGCCCCCAAGGAGCAGTTCTTC. This encodes CASSFSGGAPKEQFF.

This clonotype showed up just once. The genes are TRBV29-1 and TRBJ1-2; no clear D. The CDR3 is 13 amino acids. CDR1 is SQVTM, CDR2 ANQGSEA, per germline. The germline V and J ends were trimmed by 4 bases and 6 bases, with 15 bases remaining between them. CDR3 bases: TGCAGCGTTGCAAGGGCGGCCCTCAATGGCTACACCTTC. The encoded protein is CSVARAALNGYTF.

J is TRBJ2-7 and V is TRBV4-1; the match to TRBD1 covers 7 bases. V lost 4 bases and J lost 0; bases outside the gene matches: 9. CDR3 length: 16 amino acids. Germline V lookup: CDR1 MGHRA, CDR2 YSYEKL. CDR3 in amino acids: CASSRTGTAFSYEQYF. In DNA form, the CDR3 reads TGCGCCAGCAGCCGCACAGGGACAGCGTTCTCCTACGAGCAGTACTTC.

This clonotype was counted many times. The J gene is TRBJ2-1, the V gene TRBV5-1, with D perhaps TRBD1 (6 bases). This CDR3 is 14 amino acids long. Trimming removed 4 bases at V and 9 bases at J, with 17 bases between. The germline V gene encodes CDR1 SGHRS and CDR2 YFSETQ. CDR3 coding DNA: TGCGCCAGCAGCCCTGGACAGACGGTGGTTGAGCAGTTCTTC. It specifies CASSPGQTVVEQFF.

This chain joins TRBV7-3 and TRBJ2-7; D possibly corresponds to TRBD1 (7 bases). V lost 6 bases and J lost 0, with 15 bases in between. CDR1 SGHTA and CDR2 FQGTGA come from the germline V gene. This CDR3 contains 15 residues. This CDR3 is CASSSQGGSSYEQYF. The CDR3 region has the DNA TGTGCCAGCAGTAGTCAGGGGGGATCCTCCTACGAGCAGTACTTC.

The genes are TRBV9 and TRBJ2-7; D may be TRBD1 or TRBD2 (6 bases each). This CDR3 has 15 residues. Germline CDR1 and CDR2: SGDLS and YYNGEE. The germline V and J ends were trimmed by 4 bases and 0 bases, with 14 bases remaining between them. This chain's CDR3 is CASSSGEVGSYEQYF. DNA of the CDR3: TGTGCCAGCAGCTCAGGGGAGGTGGGCTCCTACGAGCAGTACTTC.

This clonotype was recorded at least ten times. The rearrangement uses TRBV18 and TRBJ2-7; D tentatively fits TRBD1 or TRBD2 (5 bases each). CDR3 size: 17 residues. CDR1 is KGHSH, CDR2 LQKENI, per germline. Between the trimmed V and J ends, which lost 1 base and 3 bases, there was a span of 19 bases. The CDR3, as DNA: TGTGCCAGCTCACCACAGGGAACTCCGGGACCGAGCTACGAGCAGTACTTC. Protein: CASSPQGTPGPSYEQYF.

This clonotype has ten or more counts. This sequence joins TRBV12-3 or TRBV12-4 and TRBJ1-1; possibly TRBD1 for D (6 bases). The CDR3 covers 13 residues. Trimming took off 6 bases at V and 2 bases at J, with 10 bases between the two ends. CDR3 protein: CASRQGVNTEAFF. The CDR3 DNA reads as TGTGCCAGCAGACAGGGAGTTAACACTGAAGCTTTCTTT.

The rearrangement links TRBV20-1 to TRBJ2-3, with TRBD1 matching over 8 bases. The CDR3 loop spans 13 amino acids. Looked up from germline, CDR1 is DFQATT and CDR2 is SNEGSKA (reference sequence). CDR3 DNA sequence: TGCAGCCGACAGGGGCGGGGCACAGATACGCAGTATTTT. This codes for CSRQGRGTDTQYF.

The rearrangement uses TRBV3-1 and TRBJ1-4; D gene unclear. CDR3 length: 12 amino acids. V gave up 3 bases and J gave up 7 bases, with 6 bases separating them. CDR1 and CDR2 from the germline V gene are LGHDT and YNNKEL (reference sequence). The CDR3 here is CASSHLGEKLFF. CDR3 coding DNA: TGTGCCAGCAGCCACCTGGGTGAAAAACTGTTTTTT.

This clonotype was counted between two and nine times. CDR3 sequence: CSVFRASEAFF. CDR3 coding DNA: TGCAGCGTCTTCAGGGCTTCTGAAGCTTTCTTT. The chain joins TRBV29-1 to TRBJ1-1, with D tentatively TRBD1 (5 bases). V was clipped by 6 bases and J by 6 bases, with 11 bases between them. Germline lookup yields CDR1 SQVTM and CDR2 ANQGSEA. CDR3 length: 11 amino acids.

This clonotype was picked up a small number of times. As DNA, the CDR3 is TGTGCCACCAGCAGAGATTCGGGCGGGGGGCGCACAGATACGCAGTATTTT. This encodes CATSRDSGGGRTDTQYF. The chain joins TRBV15 to TRBJ2-3; 8 bases line up with TRBD2. The V gene's germline CDR1 is LNHNV and CDR2 YYDKDF (reference sequence). After removal of 0 bases from V and 1 base from J, the junction contained 6 bases not matched to a gene. The CDR3 is made up of 17 amino acids.

V usage is TRBV27 and J usage is TRBJ2-7, with a tentative D call TRBD2 (7 bases). V was trimmed by 3 bases and J by 0 bases, leaving 18 bases between them. Germline values: CDR1 MNHEY, CDR2 SMNVEV (reference sequence). The CDR3 sequence is 17 residues long. The chain's CDR3 is CASSLAQGRGSSYEQYF. The DNA for the CDR3 is TGTGCCAGCAGTTTGGCGCAGGGGAGGGGTAGCTCCTACGAGCAGTACTTC.

A few counts support this clonotype. The chain carries TRBV5-1 and TRBJ2-5; D is possibly TRBD1 (5 bases). The V gene lost 3 bases and the J gene lost 3 bases, with 15 bases spanning the gap. There are 15 residues in the CDR3. Germline values: CDR1 SGHRS, CDR2 YFSETQ. CDR3 protein: CASSSTWTTKETQYF. In nucleotides, the CDR3 is TGCGCCAGCAGCTCGACCTGGACAACAAAAGAGACCCAGTACTTC.

The chain links TRBV7-9 to TRBJ2-5, with 8 bases that match TRBD2. Germline V gives CDR1 SEHNR, CDR2 FQNEAQ (reference sequence). J gave up 4 bases and V 0 bases, and 1 base lay outside the gene matches. The CDR3 has 14 residues. The CDR3 nucleotides are TGTGCCAGCAGCTTAGCGGCGGGGGGAGAGACCCAGTACTTC. Translating gives CASSLAAGGETQYF.

The gene calls are TRBV27 and TRBJ2-7; D is unclear. The CDR3 spans 13 residues. Germline V gives CDR1 MNHEY, CDR2 SMNVEV (reference sequence). V was pared by 3 bases and J by 2 bases, with 8 bases between. The CDR3: CASSFGQTYEQYF. The CDR3 DNA reads as TGTGCCAGCAGTTTTGGTCAAACCTACGAGCAGTACTTC.

This chain connects TRBV29-1 to TRBJ2-1; possibly TRBD2 for D (6 bases). Germline assignment: CDR1 SQVTM and CDR2 ANQGSEA. The CDR3 contains 9 residues. The ends were cut back, 6 bases at V and 16 bases at J, with 13 bases in the middle. CDR3 sequence: CSVEGGFFF. CDR3 coding DNA: TGCAGCGTGGAGGGCGGCTTCTTCTTC.

The rearrangement joins TRBV19 to TRBJ2-3; D is possibly TRBD2 (7 bases). Germline lookup yields CDR1 LNHDA and CDR2 SQIVND (reference sequence). The CDR3 is made up of 13 amino acids. Between the trimmed V and J ends, which lost 11 bases and 1 base, there was a span of 13 bases. DNA of the CDR3: TGTGCCTCAGGGGAGGGCGGCACAGATACGCAGTATTTT. Its translation is CASGEGGTDTQYF.

The chain has TRBV3-1 and TRBJ2-2, with a tentative D call TRBD1 (7 bases). In germline, CDR1 is LGHDT, CDR2 YNNKEL (reference sequence). Trimming took 6 bases from V and 4 from J, leaving 15 bases between them. The CDR3 has 15 residues. Here the CDR3 DNA reads TGTGCCAGCAGTCCGACAGGGACTGGCACCGGGGAGCTGTTTTTT. It translates to CASSPTGTGTGELFF.

This clonotype occurred a few times. The chain combines TRBV20-1 with TRBJ2-3; D gene unclear. The CDR3 is 13 residues long. Deletions cut 6 bases from V and 7 bases from J, with 17 bases between. CDR1 is DFQATT and CDR2 is SNEGSKA in the germline V gene (reference sequence). The CDR3 is CSALSTDTHTQYF. The DNA of the CDR3 is TGCAGTGCCCTTAGCACAGATACGCATACGCAGTATTTT.

About this clonotype: A single base separates this from a much larger clone, so it may be a read error. The CDR3 carries no conserved terminal phenylalanine or tryptophan, so it likely arises from a read error. The gene calls are TRBV5-1 and TRBJ2-3; D not resolved. The germline CDR1 and CDR2 sequences are SGHRS and YFSETQ. V lost 5 bases and J lost 2, with 12 bases in between. CDR3 length: 14 residues. CDR3: CASSLSSATDTQYL. Here the CDR3 DNA reads TGCGCCAGCAGTCTGTCAAGTGCCACAGATACGCAGTATCTT.

Many counts were recorded for this clonotype. In DNA, the CDR3 is TGTGCCAGCAGCCAAGGGGGTCAGCAAGAGACCCAGTACTTC. Translation gives CASSQGGQQETQYF. The chain employs TRBV4-2 and TRBJ2-5; no definite D call. The CDR3 sequence is 14 residues long. Germline V gene lookup returns CDR1 LGHNA and CDR2 YNFKEQ. V gave up 1 base and J gave up 2 bases, with 8 bases separating them.

The gene calls are TRBV5-1 and TRBJ2-5; D is perhaps TRBD1 or TRBD2 (5 bases each). The CDR3 totals 14 residues. V dropped 4 bases and J dropped 4 bases, with 14 bases sitting between them. Germline assignment: CDR1 SGHRS and CDR2 YFSETQ. CDR3 in DNA: TGCGCCAGCAGCACCGGGGCCCCCAGAGAGACCCAGTACTTC. This encodes CASSTGAPRETQYF.